Presented here are 16 T cell receptor beta chains from one specimen sequenced in a study of blood T cell repertoires in COVID-19. TCRdb's table, derived via immunoSEQ multiplex PCR, lists solely in-frame clones and lacks some. Found here are tens of thousands of clones, more than 70% of them singletons; the top ten hold roughly 2.5%. Source material: peripheral blood. Receptor source: a man over 45 with COVID-19, enrolled during active disease.

The gene calls are TRBV5-1 and TRBJ2-4; 10 positions match TRBD1. The CDR3 covers 20 residues. Germline V lookup: CDR1 SGHRS, CDR2 YFSETQ. Germline trimming cut 4 bases from V and 1 base from J; bases unmatched to any gene: 17. CDR3 bases: TGCGCCAGCAGCACGGGATTGGGACAGGGGTTTGTCCTCGCCAAAAACATTCAGTACTTC. Translation: CASSTGLGQGFVLAKNIQYF.

V usage is TRBV5-1 and J usage is TRBJ1-1, with D uncertain. This CDR3 is built from 16 residues. V was pared by 4 bases and J by 5 bases, with 21 bases between. CDR1 SGHRS and CDR2 YFSETQ come from the germline V gene. The CDR3 DNA is TGCGCCAGCAGCCGAACGGGGTTGGAATGGGATACTGAAGCTTTCTTT. Protein product: CASSRTGLEWDTEAFF.

The chain uses TRBV4-1 and TRBJ2-6; 11 bases map to TRBD1. J gave up 2 bases and V 4 bases, and 7 bases lay outside the gene matches. The V gene's germline CDR1 is MGHRA and CDR2 YSYEKL. CDR3 length equals 18 residues. CDR3 sequence reads: CASSLQGDRGAGANVLTF. The CDR3, as DNA: TGCGCCAGCAGCCTCCAAGGGGACAGGGGGGCTGGGGCCAACGTCCTGACTTTC.

Remarks on this clone: The junction departs from the called germline gene at one end, perhaps through a read error. The chain recombines TRBV7-9 with TRBJ2-7; D call uncertain. The CDR3 consists of 13 residues. The germline V gene has CDR1 SEHNR and CDR2 FQNEAQ (reference sequence). CDR3 region: CASSPHPFGTTDF. The CDR3, as DNA: TGTGCCAGCAGCCCCCACCCCTTCGGTACTACTGACTTC.

As to this clone: The junction shows a germline mismatch at one end, possibly a read error. The chain joins TRBV7-7 to TRBJ2-1; 11 bases map to TRBD2. Looked up from germline, CDR1 is SSHAT and CDR2 is FNYEAQ (reference sequence). The CDR3 totals 18 residues. CDR3 protein: CASSSTLPTSGGYNEQFF. The CDR3 DNA is TGTGCTAGCAGCTCTACCCTCCCTACTAGCGGGGGATACAATGAGCAGTTCTTC. Combining the CDR3 with reference TRBV7-7 and TRBJ2-1 gives the whole variable domain GAGVSQSPRYKVTKRGQDVTLRCDPISSHATLYWYQQALGQGPEFLTYFNYEAQPDKSGLPSDRFSAERPEGSISTLTIQRTEQRDSAMYRCASSSTLPTSGGYNEQFFGPGTRLTVL.

This sequence joins TRBV11-2 and TRBJ2-2; 8 bases are a match to TRBD1. The junction had 5 bases not matched to a gene; V was cut back by 7 bases and J by 4 bases. Per the germline V gene, CDR1 is SGHAT and CDR2 is FQNNGV. The CDR3 runs 14 residues. CDR3 amino acids: CASTRQGITGELFF. As DNA, the CDR3 is TGTGCCAGCACCAGACAGGGGATCACCGGGGAGCTGTTTTTT.

This clone has a single count. The chain couples TRBV28 to TRBJ2-4; TRBD1 agrees at 8 bases. The CDR3 length is 15 residues. V dropped 6 bases and J dropped 0; count of bases not matched to a gene: 4. Germline CDR1 reads MDHEN; CDR2 reads SYDVKM. The CDR3 reads CASSLDRVAKNIQYF. In nucleotides, the CDR3 is TGTGCCAGCAGCTTGGACAGGGTAGCCAAAAACATTCAGTACTTC.

The chain joins TRBV5-1 to TRBJ2-7, with D perhaps matching TRBD2 (6 bases). Trimming left V 4 bases short and J 7 bases short, with 15 bases between. The germline CDR1 and CDR2 sequences are SGHRS and YFSETQ. The CDR3 contains 13 residues. The CDR3 region is CASSANPRGEQYF. The CDR3 coding sequence is TGCGCCAGCAGCGCCAATCCGCGGGGAGAGCAGTACTTC. Supplemented by reference TRBV5-1 and TRBJ2-7, the full variable domain reads KAGVTQTPRYLIKTRGQQVTLSCSPISGHRSVSWYQQTPGQGLQFLFEYFSETQRNKGNFPGRFSGRQFSNSRSEMNVSTLELGDSALYLCASSANPRGEQYFGPGTRLTVT.

This clone was recorded once. This sequence joins TRBV30 and TRBJ2-3; TRBD2 matches at 15 bases. The CDR3 has 17 amino acids. Germline lookup yields CDR1 GTSNPN and CDR2 SVGIG (reference sequence). The V gene end was trimmed by 0 bases and the J gene end by 7 bases; junction bases not matched to a gene: 8. The CDR3 DNA follows: TGTGCCTGGAGTGTTCTCCGGACTAGCGGGGGGGCGAATACGCAGTATTTT. Protein product: CAWSVLRTSGGANTQYF. Together with reference TRBV30 and TRBJ2-3, the CDR3 gives the full variable domain: SQTIHQWPATLVQPVGSPLSLECTVEGTSNPNLYWYRQAAGRGLQLLFYSVGIGQISSEVPQNLSASRPQDRQFILSSKKLLLSDSGFYLCAWSVLRTSGGANTQYFGPGTRLTVL.

This clone showed up just once. The chain recombines TRBV18 with TRBJ2-5; no reliable D call. The CDR3 has 13 amino acids. Germline CDR1 is KGHSH and CDR2 is LQKENI. Trimming cost V 3 bases and J 2 bases, with 7 bases left between them. The CDR3 DNA reads TGTGCCAGCTCACCCCGTCGGCAAGAGACCCAGTACTTC. This sequence encodes CASSPRRQETQYF.

The rearrangement joins TRBV11-2 to TRBJ1-5; no clear D. Germline lookup yields CDR1 SGHAT and CDR2 FQNNGV. This CDR3 contains 13 residues. Trimming stripped 0 bases from V and 7 bases from J, with 7 bases between. CDR3 loop: CASSLEIGQPQHF. The CDR3 DNA reads as TGTGCCAGCAGCTTAGAAATCGGGCAGCCCCAGCATTTT.

This clone has just a few counts. The chain is built from TRBV2 and TRBJ1-1; weak D call: TRBD1 (6 bases). The V end was cut by 6 bases, the J end by 6 bases, with 14 bases between. Germline lookup yields CDR1 SNHLY and CDR2 FYNNEI. CDR3 length: 13 amino acids. CDR3 sequence reads: CASRDRRGAEAFF. The CDR3, as DNA: TGTGCCAGCAGGGACAGAAGGGGCGCTGAAGCTTTCTTT. Full variable domain (rest looked up from reference TRBV2 and TRBJ1-1): EPEVTQTPSHQVTQMGQEVILRCVPISNHLYFYWYRQILGQKVEFLVSFYNNEISEKSEIFDDQFSVERPDGSNFTLKIRSTKLEDSAMYFCASRDRRGAEAFFGQGTRLTVV.

The gene calls are TRBV23-1 and TRBJ2-7, with a weak D call TRBD2 (5 bases). TRBV23-1 is an open reading frame whose function is uncertain. V lost 8 bases and J 3 bases, leaving 17 bases between the germline ends. This CDR3 has 14 amino acids. The CDR3 loop is CASGVAPSGYEQYF. The DNA for the CDR3 is TGCGCCAGCGGGGTCGCTCCAAGCGGCTACGAGCAGTACTTC.

The rearrangement joins TRBV9 to TRBJ2-1; TRBD2 matches 9 bases. The germline V gene encodes CDR1 SGDLS and CDR2 YYNGEE. V was clipped by 4 bases and J by 6 bases; unmatched bases: 11. This CDR3 is built from 16 residues. The CDR3 nucleotides read TGTGCCAGCAGCCCAGCCCCGCGGGGGGGTTCCAATGAGCAGTTCTTC. It is translated as CASSPAPRGGSNEQFF.

The rearrangement uses TRBV12-3 or TRBV12-4 and TRBJ1-1; 10 bases are a match to TRBD1. The ends lost 4 bases at V and 12 bases at J; junction bases unmatched: 5. This CDR3 comprises 12 residues. CDR3 DNA sequence: TGTGCCAGCAGTTCCCGACAGGGGGCTTCTTTCTTT. Translated, it gives CASSSRQGASFF.

V usage is TRBV2 and J usage is TRBJ1-2; the D is unclear. Trimming removed 7 bases at V and 4 bases at J, with 16 bases between. This CDR3 comprises 14 residues. Germline-derived CDR1 and CDR2 are SNHLY and FYNNEI. DNA of the CDR3: TGTGCCAGCACGTCGGAATTCCGGGGCTATGGCTACACCTTC. This codes for CASTSEFRGYGYTF.